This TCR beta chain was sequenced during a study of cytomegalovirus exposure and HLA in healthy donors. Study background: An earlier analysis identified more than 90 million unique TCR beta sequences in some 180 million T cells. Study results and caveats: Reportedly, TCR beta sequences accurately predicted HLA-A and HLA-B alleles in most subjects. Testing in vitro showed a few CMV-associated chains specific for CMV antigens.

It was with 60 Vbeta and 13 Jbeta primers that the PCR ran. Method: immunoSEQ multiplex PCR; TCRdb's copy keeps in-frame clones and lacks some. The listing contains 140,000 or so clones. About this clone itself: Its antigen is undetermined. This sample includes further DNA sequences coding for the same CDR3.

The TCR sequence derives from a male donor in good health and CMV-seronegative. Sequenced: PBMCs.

This CDR3 reads CASSIDRGNQPQHF. CDR3 in DNA: TGTGCCAGTAGTATAGATCGCGGAAATCAGCCCCAGCATTTT. The chain couples TRBV19 to TRBJ1-5; D ambiguous. Germline V gene sequence: CDR1 LNHDA, CDR2 SQIVND (reference sequence). With 0 bases removed from V and 4 bases from J, the gap between germline ends came to 7 bases. The CDR3 totals 14 residues. The full variable domain, rest sourced from reference TRBV19 and TRBJ1-5, is DGGITQSPKYLFRKEGQNVTLSCEQNLNHDAMYWYRQDPGQGLRLIYYSQIVNDFQKGDIAEGYSVSREKKESFPLTVTSAQKNPTAFYLCASSIDRGNQPQHFGDGTRLSIL.